The 17 T cell receptor beta chains in this list originate from one sample, sequenced in a study of shared clonotypes between healthy human individuals. Sequencing used immunoSEQ multiplex PCR; TCRdb keeps in-frame clones, though not all of them. The sample consists of over a million clones, just under 99% of them appearing once. Sequencing was performed on naive CD4+ T cells sorted from blood. Subset meaning: CD45RA+ positively selected. All receptors come from a man younger than 45 in good health.

This sequence joins TRBV10-3 and TRBJ2-2; a weak D match, TRBD1 (6 bases). The CDR3 has 15 residues. Germline values: CDR1 ENHRY, CDR2 SYGVKD. The V and J ends lost 5 bases and 0 bases respectively, with 10 bases between them. The CDR3 spells CAISSTGSNTGELFF. CDR3 DNA: TGTGCCATCAGTTCCACAGGGTCGAACACCGGGGAGCTGTTTTTT.

The chain links TRBV5-1 to TRBJ2-5, with 8 nucleotides matching TRBD2. Germline V gives CDR1 SGHRS, CDR2 YFSETQ. The J segment lost 4 bases and the V segment lost 1 base, leaving 6 bases of the junction unmatched. The CDR3 is made up of 15 amino acids. The CDR3 DNA sequence: TGCGCCAGCAGCTTGTTTTCTAGCGGGTTAGAGACCCAGTACTTC. Its protein is CASSLFSSGLETQYF. The complete variable domain, with remaining parts taken from reference TRBV5-1 and TRBJ2-5, reads KAGVTQTPRYLIKTRGQQVTLSCSPISGHRSVSWYQQTPGQGLQFLFEYFSETQRNKGNFPGRFSGRQFSNSRSEMNVSTLELGDSALYLCASSLFSSGLETQYFGPGTRLLVL.

This chain links TRBV2 with TRBJ1-1; D ambiguous. Trimming pared 4 bases from V and 1 base from J, leaving 10 bases between. Germline V gene lookup returns CDR1 SNHLY and CDR2 FYNNEI. The CDR3 has 14 amino acids. DNA for the CDR3: TGTGCCAGCAGTGTCCAATGGGCGAACACTGAAGCTTTCTTT. Encoded protein: CASSVQWANTEAFF.

The V gene is TRBV28, the J gene TRBJ1-5; no clear D. V lost 2 bases to trimming and J lost 5 bases, with 19 bases between them. Germline V gives CDR1 MDHEN, CDR2 SYDVKM. This CDR3 is 17 amino acids long. CDR3: CASSLASREVRDQPQHF. In DNA, the CDR3 is TGTGCCAGCAGTTTAGCTTCGAGAGAGGTGCGCGATCAGCCCCAGCATTTT.

In this sample, this clone turned up once. This chain joins TRBV7-6 and TRBJ2-7; TRBD2 aligns across 12 bases. V shed 1 base and J 5 bases; nucleotides not matched to a gene: 3. The germline CDR1 and CDR2 sequences are SGHVS and FNYEAQ. The CDR3 loop spans 15 amino acids. The CDR3 sequence is CASSLGLAGVDEQYF. In DNA form, the CDR3 reads TGTGCCAGCAGCTTAGGACTAGCGGGAGTCGACGAGCAGTACTTC.

This rearrangement joins TRBV5-4 to TRBJ2-2; D is undetermined. CDR3 length: 14 residues. V was clipped by 4 bases and J by 7 bases, with 14 bases between them. The V gene's germline CDR1 is SGHNT and CDR2 YYREEE (reference sequence). For the CDR3, the DNA is TGTGCCAGCAGCCCGGACGGAAATAGCGGGGAGCTGTTTTTT. Its protein is CASSPDGNSGELFF.

This clone was recorded once. Other DNA sequences in the sample encode the same CDR3. This chain links TRBV2 with TRBJ2-2, with D possibly matching TRBD1 (5 bases). Germline V gene data show CDR1 as SNHLY and CDR2 as FYNNEI. V lost 4 bases and J lost 2, with 8 bases in between. The CDR3 consists of 14 residues. The CDR3 region is CASSGQRNTGELFF. CDR3 DNA sequence: TGTGCCAGCAGTGGACAGCGTAACACCGGGGAGCTGTTTTTT.

CDR3 nucleotides: TGTGCCAGCAGCTTGCCCGTACCCACCTCCTACAATGAGCAGTTCTTC. This codes for CASSLPVPTSYNEQFF. The rearrangement links TRBV5-6 to TRBJ2-1, with D unclear. V was pared by 1 base and J by 0 bases, with 11 bases between. This CDR3 contains 16 residues. From germline, CDR1 is SGHDT and CDR2 YYEEEE.

The chain has TRBV20-1 and TRBJ2-5, with 7 nucleotides matching TRBD1. Near its end, the DNA agrees better with TRBJ2-7, so the J call may be wrong. Germline V gene lookup returns CDR1 DFQATT and CDR2 SNEGSKA (reference sequence). The CDR3 is 11 residues long. CDR3 in DNA: TGCAGTGCTCAGACAGGGAACGAGCAGTACTTC. It specifies CSAQTGNEQYF.

Concerning this clone: The sample carries other DNA sequences with the same CDR3. The CDR3 DNA reads TGTGCCAGCAGTTTAATAGGAAACACCATATATTTT. Protein sequence: CASSLIGNTIYF. V and J are TRBV28 and TRBJ1-3; D gene unclear. Per germline, CDR1 MDHEN and CDR2 SYDVKM. This CDR3 is built from 12 residues. Trimming removed 2 bases at V and 4 bases at J, with 3 bases between.

The chain uses TRBV11-3 and TRBJ1-1, with 7 bases fitting TRBD1. Losses at the gene ends were 5 bases for V and 11 bases for J; bases not matched to a gene: 8. The CDR3 extends over 12 amino acids. CDR1 and CDR2 (germline): SGHNT, YENEEA. The CDR3 DNA follows: TGTGCCAGCAGCCCTTCGGGACAGCCGGCTTTCTTT. It yields the protein CASSPSGQPAFF. The variable domain in full, completed from reference TRBV11-3 and TRBJ1-1, reads EAGVVQSPRYKIIEKKQPVAFWCNPISGHNTLYWYLQNLGQGPELLIRYENEEAVDDSQLPKDRFSAERLKGVDSTLKIQPAELGDSAVYLCASSPSGQPAFFGQGTRLTVV.

The J gene is TRBJ2-3, the V gene TRBV9; D remains ambiguous. V was cut by 1 base and J by 4 bases, with 7 bases left in between. Germline CDR1 and CDR2: SGDLS and YYNGEE. The CDR3 totals 13 residues. DNA of the CDR3: TGTGCCAGCAGCGTACCCCTGGCAGATACGCAGTATTTT. Its translation is CASSVPLADTQYF.

V and J are TRBV19 and TRBJ2-7; D perhaps matches TRBD2 (5 bases). CDR1 is LNHDA, CDR2 SQIVND, per germline (reference sequence). This CDR3 contains 13 residues. V was shortened by 2 bases and J by 1 base, with 6 bases between the two germline ends. CDR3 sequence (DNA): TGTGCCAGTAGTATATCGGGGTCCTACGAGCAGTACTTC. It yields the protein CASSISGSYEQYF.

In the case of this clone: The same CDR3 arises from other DNA sequences in this sample as well. The V call is TRBV5-1, the J call TRBJ2-1; 7 bases line up with TRBD1. In germline, CDR1 is SGHRS, CDR2 YFSETQ. CDR3 length equals 14 residues. V shed 0 bases and J 4 bases; nucleotides not matched to a gene: 1. Here the CDR3 DNA reads TGCGCCAGCAGCTTGGGACAGGGTTACAATGAGCAGTTCTTC. Translated, it gives CASSLGQGYNEQFF.

This chain connects TRBV7-8 to TRBJ2-7; D is unclear. The CDR3 sequence is 13 residues long. Germline values: CDR1 SGHVS, CDR2 FQNEAQ. The V end was cut by 4 bases, the J end by 4 bases, with 11 bases between. The CDR3 DNA sequence: TGTGCCAGCAGCTCCGGCCGAGGATACGAGCAGTACTTC. Translated, it gives CASSSGRGYEQYF.

The chain combines TRBV5-4 with TRBJ2-7; D gene uncertain. Germline CDR1 and CDR2: SGHNT and YYREEE (reference sequence). CDR3 length equals 14 residues. V lost 4 bases and J lost 4, with 15 bases in between. The CDR3 here is CASSRTSGIYEQYF. The DNA for the CDR3 is TGTGCCAGCAGCCGCACTTCTGGGATTTACGAGCAGTACTTC.

The chain employs TRBV11-2 and TRBJ2-7; D is possibly TRBD2 (5 bases). Trimming stripped 6 bases from V and 3 bases from J, with 9 bases between. The germline V gene encodes CDR1 SGHAT and CDR2 FQNNGV. The CDR3 is made up of 12 amino acids. Written as DNA, the CDR3 is TGTGCCAGCAGTTCCGGGGTCTACGAGCAGTACTTC. Translated, it gives CASSSGVYEQYF.